A selection of T cell receptor beta chains follows, all from one sample in a study of shared clonotypes between healthy human individuals. Method: immunoSEQ multiplex PCR; TCRdb's copy keeps in-frame clones and lacks some. The sample lists about 2.3 million clones; just under 95% were seen once. The material sequenced was naive CD4+ T cells from PBMCs. The receptors here all came from a man between 18 and 35 years old in good health. Some clones in this sample may be carry-over from other donors' samples. The CDR3 runs from the conserved cysteine through the conserved F or W. The D gene is left open where the match is weak. Part of the rows lack a size; the others show once, few, many or a class for expanded clones.

>16|TRBV11-2|TRBD1|-|TRBJ2-7
TGTGCCAGCAGCCCTGACAGGGGCGCAATCTCCTACGAGCAGTACTTC
CASSPDRGAISYEQYF
>16|TRBV7-8|-|once|TRBJ2-5
TGTGCCAGCAGCTCAGTCTACCGGGGTCTCCAAGAGACCCAGTACTTC
CASSSVYRGLQETQYF
>12|TRBV28|-|few|TRBJ1-1
TGTGCCATCGGCAGGGCTGACACTGAAGCTTTCTTT
CAIGRADTEAFF
>15|TRBV18|-|-|TRBJ2-2
TGTGCCAGCTCACCATCGAGGGGGGACACCGGGGAGCTGTTTTTT
CASSPSRGDTGELFF
>13|TRBV30|TRBD1|-|TRBJ1-3
TGTGCCTGGTGCGACAGGGGGCAGGACACCATATATTTT
CAWCDRGQDTIYF
>17|TRBV7-3|-|-|TRBJ2-2
TGTGCCAGCAGCTTAAAGGAACGGGCCCCTCGAAGCGGGGAGCTGTTTTTT
CASSLKERAPRSGELFF
>15|TRBV29-1|TRBD2|once|TRBJ2-7
TGCAGCGTTGAGGCCCTAGCGGGAGGGCCTGGTGAGCAGTACTTC
CSVEALAGGPGEQYF
>16|TRBV11-2|-|-|TRBJ2-4
TGTGCCAGCAGCTTATTGAACGGTCACGTGTTGGACATTCAGTACTTC
CASSLLNGHVLDIQYF
>15|TRBV7-9|TRBD2|once|TRBJ2-7
TGTGCCAGCAGCTCCTCCGGGACTAGAGGGTACGAGCAGTACTTC
CASSSSGTRGYEQYF
>13|TRBV6-5|-|-|TRBJ2-7
TGTGCCAGCAGTTACTCAGGGCGCTACGAGCAGTACTTC
CASSYSGRYEQYF
>11|TRBV29-1|-|-|TRBJ2-7
TGCAGCGTTGAAGATTGGACCGGGAGGTACTTC
CSVEDWTGRYF
>13|TRBV6-1|-|-|TRBJ1-5
TGTGCCAGCAGTGAGGGCCGCAATCAGCCCCAGCATTTT
CASSEGRNQPQHF
>15|TRBV28|TRBD1|-|TRBJ2-2
TGTGCCAGCAGTACCGGGACAGTGAGTTCGGGGGAGCTGTTTTTT
CASSTGTVSSGELFF
>15|TRBV11-2|TRBD2|-|TRBJ2-7
TGTGCCAGCAGCCCACCTAGCGGGAGGGCGTGGGAGCAGTACTTC
CASSPPSGRAWEQYF
>12|TRBV28|-|-|TRBJ1-4
TGTGCCAGCAGCCCCACTACAGGGAAACTGTTTTTT
CASSPTTGKLFF
>11|TRBV20-1|-|-|TRBJ1-2
TGCAGTGCTAGTTTGGGTCATGGCTACACCTTC
CSASLGHGYTF
>17|TRBV21-1|-|-|TRBJ1-5
TGTGCCAGCAGCAACCGGCAGGGGGACTATAGCAATCAGCCCCAGCATTTT
CASSNRQGDYSNQPQHF
>12|TRBV28|-|few|TRBJ1-5
TGTGCCAGCAGGTATTCGGGACAGCCCCAGCATTTT
CASRYSGQPQHF
>17|TRBV11-2|-|-|TRBJ2-7
TGTGCCAGCAGCCCGGGCCGGGGTGCCAGAACAGACTACGAGCAGTACTTC
CASSPGRGARTDYEQYF
>13|TRBV9|-|-|TRBJ2-2
TGTGCCAGCAGCGCGCCGAACACCGGGGAGCTGTTTTTT
CASSAPNTGELFF
>15|TRBV5-8|-|-|TRBJ2-7
TGTGCCAGCAGCTTGGAACCGAACCTCTCCTACGAGCAGTACTTC
CASSLEPNLSYEQYF
>12|TRBV5-6|TRBD2|-|TRBJ2-5
TGTGCCAGCAGCTCGGGAGGGGAGACCCAGTACTTC
CASSSGGETQYF
>14|TRBV7-2|-|-|TRBJ2-7
TGTGCCAGCAGCTTAGCGCCAGGGTCCTACGAGCAGTACTTC
CASSLAPGSYEQYF
>18|TRBV5-1|TRBD1|-|TRBJ2-7
TGCGCCAGCAGCTTGGCCGTTATCCCTGGGACAGGATCCTACGAGCAGTACTTC
CASSLAVIPGTGSYEQYF